This passage covers 25 T cell receptor beta chains from one sample sequenced in a study of identical twins. Via MiXCR, TCRdb re-called the 5' RACE reads, giving one row per CDR3 protein. The data contain about 520,000 distinct CDR3 sequences, approximately 22% of them singletons. Another study also made use of these data, one on T cells expressing NK-cell markers.

The sample taken for sequencing was CD4+ T cells sorted from blood. The receptor source for this set is a woman aged 18-29 years in good health.

The chain carries TRBV20-1 and TRBJ1-1; D remains unclear. Germline CDR1 reads DFQATT; CDR2 reads SNEGSKA (reference sequence). The CDR3 runs to 13 residues. The V and J ends lost 3 bases and 4 bases respectively, with 12 bases between them. CDR3 residues: CSASPAWGTEAFF. In DNA, the CDR3 is TGCAGTGCTAGTCCCGCGTGGGGCACTGAAGCTTTCTTT.

The chain combines TRBV6-1 with TRBJ2-7, with 9 bases that match TRBD1. V lost 8 bases to trimming and J lost 9 bases; unmatched junction nucleotides: 17. This CDR3 contains 15 residues. From germline, CDR1 is MNHNS and CDR2 SASEGT. The DNA for the CDR3 is TGTGCCAGCGGAGAGACCGGGACAGGGCTTTCATCGCAGTACTTC. Protein: CASGETGTGLSSQYF.

The rearrangement links TRBV14 to TRBJ2-7; the match to TRBD2 covers 9 bases. Trimming at V came to 3 bases and at J to 9 bases, leaving 12 bases not matched to a gene. Germline CDR1 is SGHDN and CDR2 is FVKESK. The CDR3 length is 15 residues. CDR3 sequence reads: CASSHLSGSLRTQYF. The DNA for the CDR3 is TGTGCCAGCAGCCACCTTAGCGGGAGCCTTAGAACGCAGTACTTC.

This clonotype was recorded many times. Here the CDR3 DNA reads TGTGCCAGCAGTTTAAGGAGCGTAGCCTACAATGAGCAGTTCTTC. Translating it yields CASSLRSVAYNEQFF. V and J are TRBV12-3 or TRBV12-4 and TRBJ2-1; D gene unclear. This CDR3 is built from 15 residues. V was pared by 2 bases and J by 2 bases, with 10 bases between.

V usage is TRBV6-1 and J usage is TRBJ2-7; D unresolved. Trimming left V 0 bases short and J 12 bases short, with 21 bases between. The germline V gene has CDR1 MNHNS and CDR2 SASEGT. The CDR3 totals 15 residues. CDR3 region: CASSEALDVDPTLYF. The CDR3 nucleotides read TGTGCCAGCAGTGAAGCGCTCGATGTGGACCCTACTCTGTACTTC.

The chain couples TRBV7-2 to TRBJ2-1, with 7 nucleotides matching TRBD1. V lost 5 bases to trimming and J lost 2 bases; unmatched junction nucleotides: 12. CDR1 is SGHTA, CDR2 FQGNSA, per germline. The CDR3 covers 17 residues. CDR3 sequence reads: CASSAGRGGRTYNEQFF. The CDR3, as DNA: TGTGCCAGCAGCGCTGGAAGAGGGGGCAGGACCTACAATGAGCAGTTCTTC.

The chain uses TRBV20-1 and TRBJ2-3, with D possibly being TRBD1 or TRBD2 (6 bases each). Looked up from germline, CDR1 is DFQATT and CDR2 is SNEGSKA (reference sequence). Trimming removed 2 bases at V and 4 bases at J, with 13 bases between. CDR3 size: 14 residues. CDR3 DNA: TGCAGTGCTAGAAAGGGGGGCGTGGCAGATACGCAGTATTTT. Encoded protein: CSARKGGVADTQYF.

This clonotype has just a few counts. This chain links TRBV12-3 or TRBV12-4 with TRBJ2-3, with 10 nucleotides matching TRBD2. The length of the CDR3 is 15 residues. Unmatched junction bases numbered 11, after V lost 6 bases and J lost 8 bases. The CDR3 DNA reads TGTGCCAGCAGGGGGAGCGGGGGGGCCGTCGGTACGCAGTATTTT. Protein product: CASRGSGGAVGTQYF.

This clonotype was observed a few times. The CDR3 DNA reads as TGCAGTTTCCAGGACAGCAGTAATGAAAAACTGTTTTTT. It translates to CSFQDSSNEKLFF. V gene TRBV20-1 combines with J gene TRBJ1-4; a weak D match, TRBD1 (6 bases). CDR3 length equals 13 residues. V was pared by 8 bases and J by 4 bases, with 14 bases between. Germline V gene data show CDR1 as DFQATT and CDR2 as SNEGSKA (reference sequence).

V is TRBV6-5 and J is TRBJ1-3; perhaps TRBD1 as D (6 bases). Germline values: CDR1 MNHEY, CDR2 SVGAGI. V was cut by 4 bases and J by 5 bases, with 18 bases left in between. The CDR3 extends over 16 amino acids. The CDR3 loop is CASSSSVGQGRNTIYF. CDR3 sequence (DNA): TGTGCCAGCAGTTCGTCAGTGGGACAAGGGAGAAACACCATATATTTT.

V gene TRBV7-2 combines with J gene TRBJ2-1; no clear D gene. V was cut by 5 bases and J by 3 bases, with 5 bases left in between. This CDR3 region has 12 residues. In germline, CDR1 is SGHTA, CDR2 FQGNSA. Written as DNA, the CDR3 is TGTGCCAGCAGCAAGTTCTACAATGAGCAGTTCTTC. It translates to CASSKFYNEQFF.

This clonotype was seen ten or more times. This chain joins TRBV5-1 and TRBJ2-7, with D perhaps given as TRBD1 or TRBD2 (5 bases each). The CDR3 spans 15 residues. V was shortened by 0 bases and J by 5 bases, with 15 bases between the two germline ends. CDR1 SGHRS and CDR2 YFSETQ come from the germline V gene. The CDR3 protein is CASSLEVSRDHEQYF. The CDR3 DNA follows: TGCGCCAGCAGCTTGGAGGTTTCCAGGGACCACGAGCAGTACTTC.

This clonotype turned up a few times. The chain is built from TRBV3-1 and TRBJ2-3, with a possible D match to TRBD2 (6 bases). This CDR3 has 13 residues. V gave up 4 bases and J gave up 9 bases, with 14 bases separating them. Germline V gives CDR1 LGHDT, CDR2 YNNKEL (reference sequence). This CDR3 is CASSRQGLNTQYF. The CDR3 DNA is TGTGCCAGCAGCCGCCAGGGACTTAACACGCAGTATTTT.

This clonotype was recorded at least ten times. The junction does not match germline at one end; this may be a read error. The chain carries TRBV7-7 and TRBJ1-1, with D perhaps TRBD1 (5 bases). The length of the CDR3 is 13 residues. Germline CDR1 reads SSHAT; CDR2 reads FNYEAQ (reference sequence). CDR3 in amino acids: CASSLNRGTEAFF. For the CDR3, the DNA is TGTGCTAGCAGCTTAAATCGGGGGACTGAAGCTTTCTTT.

In this sample, this clonotype turned up many times. The chain uses TRBV3-1 and TRBJ2-3; D is uncertain. Germline lookup yields CDR1 LGHDT and CDR2 YNNKEL (reference sequence). The V gene lost 3 bases and the J gene lost 4 bases, with 11 bases spanning the gap. The CDR3 has 14 residues. In DNA, the CDR3 is TGTGCCAGCAGCCAGGCCCAAGGTCCAGATACGCAGTATTTT. Encoded protein: CASSQAQGPDTQYF.

The rearrangement uses TRBV5-1 and TRBJ2-1; 7 bases are shared with TRBD2. The CDR3 is made up of 14 amino acids. V was pared by 6 bases and J by 13 bases, with 16 bases of the junction left unmatched. From germline, CDR1 is SGHRS and CDR2 YFSETQ. The CDR3, as DNA: TGCGCCAGCAAAGAGGGGATGTTTGGGACTACCCAGTTCTTC. Translating gives CASKEGMFGTTQFF.

This clonotype was detected only a few times. The V and J genes are TRBV12-3 or TRBV12-4 and TRBJ2-7; no firm D call. V lost 5 bases and J 2 bases, leaving 10 bases between the germline ends. The CDR3 spans 13 residues. The CDR3 DNA reads as TGTGCCAGCAGTACCCGACATACCTACGAGCAGTACTTC. This encodes CASSTRHTYEQYF.

This clonotype was picked up a small number of times. J is TRBJ1-5 and V is TRBV20-1; weak D call: TRBD1 (5 bases). The CDR3 consists of 12 residues. Germline V gene data show CDR1 as DFQATT and CDR2 as SNEGSKA (reference sequence). The V gene lost 3 bases and the J gene lost 10 bases, with 13 bases spanning the gap. The CDR3 here is CSARGLRGPQHF. The CDR3 DNA reads as TGCAGTGCTAGGGGCCTGAGGGGTCCCCAGCATTTT.

The CDR3 DNA follows: TGTGCCAGCTCACCACCAAGTGTCGGGGCTAACTATGGCTACACCTTC. Translation: CASSPPSVGANYGYTF. The chain couples TRBV18 to TRBJ1-2; D remains unclear. Per germline, CDR1 KGHSH and CDR2 LQKENI. The V and J ends lost 0 bases and 0 bases respectively, with 11 bases between them. The CDR3 spans 16 residues.

The chain is built from TRBV7-2 and TRBJ1-1, with a possible D match to TRBD1 (5 bases). CDR1 and CDR2 from the germline V gene are SGHTA and FQGNSA. The CDR3 is 14 amino acids. Between the trimmed V and J ends, which lost 3 bases and 1 base, there was a span of 9 bases. CDR3 residues: CASSFSGTNTEAFF. DNA of the CDR3: TGTGCCAGCAGCTTTTCAGGGACGAACACTGAAGCTTTCTTT. The whole variable domain, remainder taken from reference TRBV7-2 and TRBJ1-1, is GAGVSQSPSNKVTEKGKDVELRCDPISGHTALYWYRQSLGQGLEFLIYFQGNSAPDKSGLPSDRFSAERTGGSVSTLTIQRTQQEDSAVYLCASSFSGTNTEAFFGQGTRLTVV.

V and J are TRBV29-1 and TRBJ2-5, with D maybe TRBD2 (6 bases). CDR1 and CDR2 (germline): SQVTM, ANQGSEA. The CDR3 runs 11 residues. The V and J ends lost 6 bases and 2 bases respectively, with 7 bases between them. The CDR3 loop is CSVGLQETQYF. The CDR3 DNA reads TGCAGCGTGGGACTTCAAGAGACCCAGTACTTC.

This chain joins TRBV11-2 and TRBJ2-6; TRBD2 aligns across 14 bases. Germline trimming cut 6 bases from V and 3 bases from J; bases unmatched to any gene: 7. The germline CDR1 and CDR2 sequences are SGHAT and FQNNGV. The CDR3 contains 18 residues. The CDR3 DNA sequence: TGTGCCAGCAGTCACGGGACTAGCGGGAGAGGTGGGGCCAACGTCCTGACTTTC. Encoded protein: CASSHGTSGRGGANVLTF.

The chain combines TRBV9 with TRBJ2-7; 8 bases are shared with TRBD1. The CDR3 is made up of 15 amino acids. After removal of 4 bases from V and 6 bases from J, the junction contained 12 bases not matched to a gene. The germline V gene has CDR1 SGDLS and CDR2 YYNGEE. CDR3 nucleotides: TGTGCCAGCAGCCCCAGCGGTGGACAGGGCGGCGAGCAGTACTTC. Translated, it gives CASSPSGGQGGEQYF.

This clonotype has only a few counts. The rearrangement uses TRBV12-3 or TRBV12-4 and TRBJ2-2; no reliable D call. This CDR3 region has 16 residues. Trimming cost V 6 bases and J 5 bases, with 19 bases left between them. CDR3 bases: TGTGCCAGCAGCCCCCTAGAAAAGATGAGGACCGGGGAGCTGTTTTTT. Translating gives CASSPLEKMRTGELFF.

This clonotype was observed many times. The CDR3 region is CASSLQGRNQPQHF. In DNA form, the CDR3 reads TGTGCCAGCAGTCTGCAGGGACGCAATCAGCCCCAGCATTTT. The chain recombines TRBV12-3 or TRBV12-4 with TRBJ1-5; maybe TRBD1 (5 bases). V was cut by 5 bases and J by 2 bases, with 10 bases left in between. CDR3 length: 14 residues.